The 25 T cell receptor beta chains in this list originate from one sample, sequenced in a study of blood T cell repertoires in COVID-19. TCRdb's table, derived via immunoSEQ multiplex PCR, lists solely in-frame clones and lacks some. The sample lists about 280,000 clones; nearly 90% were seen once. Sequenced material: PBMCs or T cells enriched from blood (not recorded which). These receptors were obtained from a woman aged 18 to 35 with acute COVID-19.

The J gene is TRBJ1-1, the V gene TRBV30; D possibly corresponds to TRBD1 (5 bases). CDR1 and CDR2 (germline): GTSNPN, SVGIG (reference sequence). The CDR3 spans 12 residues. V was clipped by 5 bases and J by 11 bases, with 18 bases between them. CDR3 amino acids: CAWGPPDRPAFF. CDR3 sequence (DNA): TGTGCCTGGGGGCCCCCCGACAGACCCGCTTTCTTT.

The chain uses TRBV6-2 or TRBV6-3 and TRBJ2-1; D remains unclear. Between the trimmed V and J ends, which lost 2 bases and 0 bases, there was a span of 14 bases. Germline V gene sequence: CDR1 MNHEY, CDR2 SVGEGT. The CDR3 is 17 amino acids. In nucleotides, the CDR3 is TGTGCCAGCAGTTACCGCGGCGCGTCCATCTCCTACAATGAGCAGTTCTTC. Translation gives CASSYRGASISYNEQFF.

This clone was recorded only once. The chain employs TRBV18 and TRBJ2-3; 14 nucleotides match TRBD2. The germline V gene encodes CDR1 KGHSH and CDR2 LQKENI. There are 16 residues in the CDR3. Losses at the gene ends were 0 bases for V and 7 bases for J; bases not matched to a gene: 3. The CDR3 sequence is CASSPPGLAGVNTQYF. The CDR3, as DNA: TGTGCCAGCTCACCACCGGGACTAGCGGGAGTAAATACGCAGTATTTT.

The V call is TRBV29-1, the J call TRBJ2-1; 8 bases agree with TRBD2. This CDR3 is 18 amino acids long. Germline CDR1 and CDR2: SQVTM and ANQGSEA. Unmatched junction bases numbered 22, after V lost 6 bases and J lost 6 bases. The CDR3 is CSVIINRVSGRGTNEQFF. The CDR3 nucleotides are TGCAGCGTAATCATTAACCGGGTCAGCGGGAGAGGGACCAATGAGCAGTTCTTC.

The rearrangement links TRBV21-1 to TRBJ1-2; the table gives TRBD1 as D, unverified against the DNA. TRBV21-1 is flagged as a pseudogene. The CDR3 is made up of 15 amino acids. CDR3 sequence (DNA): TGTGCCAGCAGCAACCTCGCAGGGGGCGAGGATGGCTACACCTTC. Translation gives CASSNLAGGEDGYTF.

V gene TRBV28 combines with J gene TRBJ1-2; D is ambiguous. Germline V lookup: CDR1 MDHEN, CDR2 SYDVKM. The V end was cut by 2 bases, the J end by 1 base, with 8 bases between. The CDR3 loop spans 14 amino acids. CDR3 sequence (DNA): TGTGCCAGCAGTTTACTCGAGAGTAACTATGGCTACACCTTC. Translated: CASSLLESNYGYTF.

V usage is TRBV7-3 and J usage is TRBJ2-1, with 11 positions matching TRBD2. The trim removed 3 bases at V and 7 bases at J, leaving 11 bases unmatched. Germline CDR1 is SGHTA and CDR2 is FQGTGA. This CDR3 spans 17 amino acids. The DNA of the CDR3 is TGTGCCAGCAGCTTGACTAATAGCGGGAGGGCCAGGAATGAGCAGTTCTTC. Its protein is CASSLTNSGRARNEQFF.

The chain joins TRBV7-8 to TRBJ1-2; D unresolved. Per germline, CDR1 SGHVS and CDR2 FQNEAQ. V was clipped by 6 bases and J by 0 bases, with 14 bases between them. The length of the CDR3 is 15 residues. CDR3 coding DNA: TGTGCCAGCAGTCAAGGCCCGGAGTCTAACTATGGCTACACCTTC. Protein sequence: CASSQGPESNYGYTF.

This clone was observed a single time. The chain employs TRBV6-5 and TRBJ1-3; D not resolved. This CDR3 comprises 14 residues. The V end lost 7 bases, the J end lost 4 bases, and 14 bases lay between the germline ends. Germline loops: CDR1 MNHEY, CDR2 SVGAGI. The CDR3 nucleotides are TGTGCCAGCATTGCCTCGGTGGGCGGAAACACCATATATTTT. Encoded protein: CASIASVGGNTIYF.

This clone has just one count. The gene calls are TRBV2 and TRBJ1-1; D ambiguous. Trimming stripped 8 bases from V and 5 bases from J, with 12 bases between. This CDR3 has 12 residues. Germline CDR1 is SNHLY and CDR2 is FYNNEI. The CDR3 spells CASRVRVTEAFF. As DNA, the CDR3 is TGTGCCAGCCGGGTCCGGGTTACTGAAGCTTTCTTT.

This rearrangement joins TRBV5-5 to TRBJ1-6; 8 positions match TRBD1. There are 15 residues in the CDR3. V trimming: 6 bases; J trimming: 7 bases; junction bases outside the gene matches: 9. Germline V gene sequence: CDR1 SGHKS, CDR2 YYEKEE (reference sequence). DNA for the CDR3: TGTGCCAGCAACCTGAGGACAGGGACAAATTCACCCCTCCACTTT. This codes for CASNLRTGTNSPLHF.

The CDR3 spells CASSLARFITRNTEAFF. The CDR3 nucleotides are TGTGCCAGCAGCTTGGCCAGGTTTATTACCCGGAACACTGAAGCTTTCTTT. V is TRBV5-6 and J is TRBJ1-1; D gene uncertain. The V gene lost 0 bases and the J gene lost 1 base, with 16 bases spanning the gap. CDR1 and CDR2 from the germline V gene are SGHDT and YYEEEE. CDR3 length: 17 residues.

The chain's CDR3 is CASSQAGGWDEQFF. In DNA, the CDR3 is TGTGCCAGCAGCCAAGCCGGAGGGTGGGATGAGCAGTTCTTC. The chain carries TRBV3-1 (or the pseudogene TRBV3-2) and TRBJ2-1; a possible D gene is TRBD2 (6 bases). The V and J ends lost 1 base and 8 bases respectively, with 12 bases between them. This CDR3 is 14 amino acids long. Germline V CDR1 and CDR2: LGHDT, YNNKEL (reference sequence).

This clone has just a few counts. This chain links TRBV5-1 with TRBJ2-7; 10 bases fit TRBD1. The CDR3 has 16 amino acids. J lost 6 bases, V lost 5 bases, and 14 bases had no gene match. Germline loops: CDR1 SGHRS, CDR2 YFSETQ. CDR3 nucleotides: TGCGCCAGCAGAAACTATGACAGGGGGCGCTCAGGCGAGCAGTACTTC. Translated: CASRNYDRGRSGEQYF.

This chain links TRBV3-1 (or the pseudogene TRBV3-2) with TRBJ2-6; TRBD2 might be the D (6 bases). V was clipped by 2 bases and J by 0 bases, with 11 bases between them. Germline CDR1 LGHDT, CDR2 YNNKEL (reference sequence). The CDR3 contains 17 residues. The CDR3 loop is CASSQWRGDSGANVLTF. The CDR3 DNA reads TGTGCCAGCAGCCAATGGAGGGGTGACTCTGGGGCCAACGTCCTGACTTTC.

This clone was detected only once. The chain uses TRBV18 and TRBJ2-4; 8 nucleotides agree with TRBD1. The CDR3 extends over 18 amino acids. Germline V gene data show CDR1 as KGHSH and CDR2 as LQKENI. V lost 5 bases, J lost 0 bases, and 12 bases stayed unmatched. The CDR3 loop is CASSNGTGRALAKNIQYF. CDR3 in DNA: TGTGCCAGCTCAAACGGGACAGGCCGAGCCCTAGCCAAAAACATTCAGTACTTC.

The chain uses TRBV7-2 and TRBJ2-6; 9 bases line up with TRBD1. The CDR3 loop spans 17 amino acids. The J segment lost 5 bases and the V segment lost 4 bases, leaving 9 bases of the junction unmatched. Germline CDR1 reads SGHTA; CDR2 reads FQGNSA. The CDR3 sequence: CASSWGTGGLWANVLTF. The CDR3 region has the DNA TGTGCCAGCAGCTGGGGAACAGGGGGCCTCTGGGCCAACGTCCTGACTTTC.

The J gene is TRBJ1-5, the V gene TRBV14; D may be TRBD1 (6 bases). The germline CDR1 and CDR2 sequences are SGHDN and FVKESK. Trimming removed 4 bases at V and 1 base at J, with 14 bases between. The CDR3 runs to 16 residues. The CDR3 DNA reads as TGTGCCAGCAGCCTTAGGACAGCCACAAGCAATCAGCCCCAGCATTTT. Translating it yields CASSLRTATSNQPQHF. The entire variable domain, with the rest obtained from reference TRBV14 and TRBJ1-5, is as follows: EAGVTQFPSHSVIEKGQTVTLRCDPISGHDNLYWYRRVMGKEIKFLLHFVKESKQDESGMPNNRFLAERTGGTYSTLKVQPAELEDSGVYFCASSLRTATSNQPQHFGDGTRLSIL.

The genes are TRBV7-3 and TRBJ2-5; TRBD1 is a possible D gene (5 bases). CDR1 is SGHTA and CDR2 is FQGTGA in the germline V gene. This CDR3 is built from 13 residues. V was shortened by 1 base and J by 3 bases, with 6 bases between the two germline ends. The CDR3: CASSLIGEETQYF. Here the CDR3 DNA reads TGTGCCAGCAGCTTAATAGGGGAAGAGACCCAGTACTTC.

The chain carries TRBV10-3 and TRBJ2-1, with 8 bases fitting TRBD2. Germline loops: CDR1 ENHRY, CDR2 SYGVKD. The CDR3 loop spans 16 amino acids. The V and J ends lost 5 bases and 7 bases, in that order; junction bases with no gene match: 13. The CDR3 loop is CAISIWRGADRNEQFF. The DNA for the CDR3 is TGTGCCATCAGTATATGGCGGGGGGCGGATAGAAATGAGCAGTTCTTC.

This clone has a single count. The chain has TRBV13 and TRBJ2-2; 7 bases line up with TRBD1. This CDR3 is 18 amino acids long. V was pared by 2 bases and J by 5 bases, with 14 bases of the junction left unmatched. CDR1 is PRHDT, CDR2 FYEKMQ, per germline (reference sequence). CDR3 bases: TGTGCCAGCAGCTTATCGCCCCATCCGGGACAGTCGACCGGGGAGCTGTTTTTT. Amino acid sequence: CASSLSPHPGQSTGELFF.

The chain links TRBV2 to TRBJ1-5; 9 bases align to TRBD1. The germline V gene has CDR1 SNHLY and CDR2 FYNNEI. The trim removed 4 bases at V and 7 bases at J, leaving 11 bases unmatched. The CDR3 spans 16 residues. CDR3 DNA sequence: TGTGCCAGCAGTGGTACCACAGGGGGCGGTGGGCAGCCCCAGCATTTT. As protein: CASSGTTGGGGQPQHF.

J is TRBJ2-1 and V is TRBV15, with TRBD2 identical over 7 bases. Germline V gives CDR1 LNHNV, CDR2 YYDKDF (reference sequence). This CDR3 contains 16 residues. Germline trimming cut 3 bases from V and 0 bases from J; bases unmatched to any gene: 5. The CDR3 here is CATSSHGRSSYNEQFF. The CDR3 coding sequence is TGTGCCACCAGCAGCCACGGGAGGTCCTCCTACAATGAGCAGTTCTTC.

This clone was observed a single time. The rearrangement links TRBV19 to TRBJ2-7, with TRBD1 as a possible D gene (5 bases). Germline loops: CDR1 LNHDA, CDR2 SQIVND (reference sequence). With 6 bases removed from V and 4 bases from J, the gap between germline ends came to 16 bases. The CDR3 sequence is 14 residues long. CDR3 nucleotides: TGTGCCAGTAGCCAAGGGGTGGCGGATTACGAGCAGTACTTC. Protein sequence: CASSQGVADYEQYF.

CDR3 sequence (DNA): TGTGCCAGCAGAATAGCGGCGGCGAACACCGGGGAGCTGTTTTTT. Its protein product is CASRIAAANTGELFF. The chain has TRBV6-5 and TRBJ2-2; weak D call: TRBD2 (6 bases). The CDR3 totals 15 residues. V lost 6 bases and J lost 0, with 11 bases in between. Looked up from germline, CDR1 is MNHEY and CDR2 is SVGAGI.